This T cell receptor (beta chain) was profiled in a study of blood T cell repertoires in COVID-19. Background on the study: Samples of COVID-19 (acute and convalescent) were obtained from the United States, Italy and Spain.

V lost 6 bases, J lost 4 bases, and 15 bases lay in between. Germline CDR1 reads MNHEY; CDR2 reads SVGAGI. This CDR3 region has 14 residues. This clone was detected once. In the study's own analysis: Counts of nucleated cells, estimated from reference gene primer amplification, were obtained. Assay used: immunoSEQ multiplex PCR; TCRdb lists only in-frame clones, some missing. The V and J calls and clone size come from that table; D and trimming were worked out from the DNA. The repertoire includes approximately 140,000 clones, more than 80% of them detected once, and more than 2% sits in the top ten. V gene TRBV6-5 combines with J gene TRBJ1-2; D possibly corresponds to TRBD1 (6 bases). This clonotype originated in a man between 65 and 80 years old with acute or convalescent COVID-19. The sequencing sample was made of peripheral blood. The CDR3 DNA reads as TGTGCCAGCAGAGGGGGGGCGGTAAGCTATGGCTACACCTTC. It translates to CASRGGAVSYGYTF.